This entry lists 3 T cell receptor beta chains sequenced from one sample in a study of T cell clones after liver transplantation. Sequencing used immunoSEQ multiplex PCR; TCRdb keeps in-frame clones, though not all of them. The repertoire consists of approximately 50,000 clones, with 70% to 75% occurring once and the leading ten covering around 9.5%. The sequenced sample was CD4+ T cells from blood, obtained roughly 55 months after liver transplant. These receptors all stem from a human patient who received a liver transplant. Some of the T cells may derive from the graft donor.

The J gene is TRBJ1-3, the V gene TRBV27; maybe TRBD1 (5 bases). V lost 5 bases, J lost 0 bases, and 14 bases lay in between. CDR3 length equals 16 residues. In germline, CDR1 is MNHEY, CDR2 SMNVEV (reference sequence). The CDR3, as DNA: TGTGCCAGCAGTCCACGGACACCGAGCTCTGGAAACACCATATATTTT. Amino acids: CASSPRTPSSGNTIYF.

V gene TRBV27 combines with J gene TRBJ2-1; no clear D gene. The CDR3 covers 15 residues. V shed 6 bases and J shed 5 bases, with 17 bases lying between them. Germline CDR1 and CDR2: MNHEY and SMNVEV (reference sequence). CDR3: CASRIVGELDNEQFF. DNA of the CDR3: TGTGCCAGCAGAATCGTTGGGGAATTAGACAATGAGCAGTTCTTC.

J is TRBJ2-5 and V is TRBV11-2; 11 positions agree with TRBD1. The CDR3 has 16 amino acids. The J segment lost 5 bases and the V segment lost 5 bases, leaving 10 bases of the junction unmatched. The germline V gene encodes CDR1 SGHAT and CDR2 FQNNGV. CDR3 DNA sequence: TGTGCCAGCAGCCAACAGGACAGGGGGCTAGGCGAGACCCAGTACTTC. It encodes CASSQQDRGLGETQYF. The variable domain in full, completed from reference TRBV11-2 and TRBJ2-5, reads EAGVAQSPRYKIIEKRQSVAFWCNPISGHATLYWYQQILGQGPKLLIQFQNNGVVDDSQLPKDRFSAERLKGVDSTLKIQPAKLEDSAVYLCASSQQDRGLGETQYFGPGTRLLVL.